The present entry profiles one T cell receptor (beta chain) with its context. Its antigen remains unidentified. This cohort consisted of healthy bone marrow donors. This record comes from a study of cytomegalovirus exposure and HLA in healthy donors. The study, taken as a whole, reports: The study put under 200 TCR beta chains on its list as cytomegalovirus-associated.

PCR was performed using 60 Vbeta and 13 Jbeta primers. TCRdb's copy holds only in-frame clones and misses some; the assay was immunoSEQ multiplex PCR. The table lists under 150,000 clones, around three quarters of them singletons, with about 6.8% in the top ten. The CDR3 consists of 13 residues. Trimming pared 5 bases from V and 3 bases from J, leaving 10 bases between. Germline V lookup: CDR1 MNHEY, CDR2 SMNVEV (reference sequence). Sequences were obtained from PBMCs. This rearrangement joins TRBV27 to TRBJ2-5, with D possibly TRBD1 on 6 matching bases. This clonotype originated in a woman aged 40-49 years in good health and CMV-seropositive. The CDR3, as DNA: TGTGCCAGCAGTCCCCACAGGGAAGAGACCCAGTACTTC. It yields the protein CASSPHREETQYF.